A selection of T cell receptor beta chains follows, all from one sample in a study of blood T cell repertoires in COVID-19. The repertoire was sequenced with immunoSEQ multiplex PCR; TCRdb's copy has only in-frame clones and lacks some. The sample lists about 160,000 clones, around 86% occurring once. The sample consisted of peripheral blood. The receptors were gathered from a man between 65 and 79 years old who had recovered from COVID-19. The CDR3 runs from the conserved cysteine through the conserved F or W. The order of the fields is CDR3 protein, J gene, V gene.

CASTTGQGTYEQYF TRBJ2-7 TRBV3-1/TRBV3-2
CASSIGTGALEQYF TRBJ2-7 TRBV2
CASSMGLAGATEQYF TRBJ2-7 TRBV7-3
CASSLSETSVYEQYF TRBJ2-7 TRBV7-2
CASSLAGESSPLHF TRBJ1-6 TRBV5-1
CASSIVLGTGGSYEQYF TRBJ2-7 TRBV19
CASSPAGTLNSPLHF TRBJ1-6 TRBV18
CASRADSNQPQHF TRBJ1-5 TRBV2
CASSPTSVGTGELFF TRBJ2-2 TRBV7-3
CASSQRGGATNEKLFF TRBJ1-4 TRBV4-1
CASSVAPSGTQYF TRBJ2-3 TRBV9
CSALSTGELFF TRBJ2-2 TRBV20-1
CASSPPRSPQETQYF TRBJ2-5 TRBV18
CASSSSAAYEQYF TRBJ2-7 TRBV7-9
CSVFAAYNEQFF TRBJ2-1 TRBV29-1
CASSYLTGERSTYEQYF TRBJ2-7 TRBV5-6
CASSQDLPGQGYYEQYF TRBJ2-7 TRBV14
CASSLSAGGPFEQYF TRBJ2-7 TRBV5-1
CASRTGQFLYEQYF TRBJ2-7 TRBV28
CASSSGTSGSYEQYF TRBJ2-7 TRBV28
CSASEREATGELFF TRBJ2-2 TRBV20-1
CASSPPSSLTYGYTF TRBJ1-2 TRBV5-1
CASSPDSGTENTEAFF TRBJ1-1 TRBV7-9
CASSYSGAKQPQHF TRBJ1-5 TRBV6-2/TRBV6-3
CASSPGGSNEQFF TRBJ2-1 TRBV5-1
CASSAAGTGGSDTQYF TRBJ2-3 TRBV11-2